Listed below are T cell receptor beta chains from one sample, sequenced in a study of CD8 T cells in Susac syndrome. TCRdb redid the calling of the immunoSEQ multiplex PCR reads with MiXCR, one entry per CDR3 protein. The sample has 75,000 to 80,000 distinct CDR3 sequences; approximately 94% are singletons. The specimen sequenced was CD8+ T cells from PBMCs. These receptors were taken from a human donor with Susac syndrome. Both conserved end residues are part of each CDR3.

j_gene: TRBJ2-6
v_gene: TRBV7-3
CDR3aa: CASSVSGKSGSGANVLTF

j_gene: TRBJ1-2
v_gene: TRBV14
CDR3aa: CASSQDQRGGYTF

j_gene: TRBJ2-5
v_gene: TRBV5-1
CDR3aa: CASSLTTKETQYF

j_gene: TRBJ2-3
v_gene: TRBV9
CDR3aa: CASSVGYTDTQYF

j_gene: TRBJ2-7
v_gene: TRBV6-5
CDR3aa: CASSTPDRALYEQYF

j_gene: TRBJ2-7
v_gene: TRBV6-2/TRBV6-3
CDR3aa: CASSYPLKTGGYEQYF

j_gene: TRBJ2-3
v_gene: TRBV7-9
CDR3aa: CASSSLTDTQYF

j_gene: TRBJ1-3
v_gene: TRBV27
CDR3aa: CASSLGSSPLGNTIYF

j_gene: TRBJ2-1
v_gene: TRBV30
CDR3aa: CAWSRGTGDEQFF

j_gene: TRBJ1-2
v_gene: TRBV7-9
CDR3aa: CASSSFEDYGYTF

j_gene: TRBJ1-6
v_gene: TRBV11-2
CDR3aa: CASSPTQGGNSPLHF

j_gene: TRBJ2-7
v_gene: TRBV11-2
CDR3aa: CASSLVAGQGPYEQYF

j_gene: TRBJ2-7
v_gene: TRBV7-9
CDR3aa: CASSPLGQGTEQYF

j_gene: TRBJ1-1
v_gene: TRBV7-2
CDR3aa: CASSPRSTEAFF

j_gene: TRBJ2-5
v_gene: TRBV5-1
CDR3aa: CASSWTSGNQETQYF

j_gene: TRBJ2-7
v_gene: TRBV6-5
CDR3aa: CASSPVTSYEQYF

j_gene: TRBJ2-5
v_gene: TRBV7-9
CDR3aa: CASSPDFQETQYF

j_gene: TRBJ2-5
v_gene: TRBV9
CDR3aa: CASGGQTQYF

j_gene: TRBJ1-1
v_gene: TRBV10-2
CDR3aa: CASSESRTTEAFF

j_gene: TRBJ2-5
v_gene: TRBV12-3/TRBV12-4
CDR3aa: CASSPTQETQYF

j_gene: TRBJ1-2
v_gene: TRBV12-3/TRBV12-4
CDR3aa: CASSFRVNYGYTF

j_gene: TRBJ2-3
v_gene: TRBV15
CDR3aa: CATSRERGGTDTQYF

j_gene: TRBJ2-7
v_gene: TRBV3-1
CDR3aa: CASSQRSNEQYF